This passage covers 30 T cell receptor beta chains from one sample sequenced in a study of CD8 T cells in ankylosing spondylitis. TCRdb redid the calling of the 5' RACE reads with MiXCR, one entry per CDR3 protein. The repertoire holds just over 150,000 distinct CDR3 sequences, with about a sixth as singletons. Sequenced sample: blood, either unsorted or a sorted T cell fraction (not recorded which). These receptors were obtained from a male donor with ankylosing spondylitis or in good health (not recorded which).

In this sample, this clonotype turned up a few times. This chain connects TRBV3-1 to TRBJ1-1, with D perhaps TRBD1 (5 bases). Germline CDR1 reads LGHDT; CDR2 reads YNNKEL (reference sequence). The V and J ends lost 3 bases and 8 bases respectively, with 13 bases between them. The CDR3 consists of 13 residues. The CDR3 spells CASSQATGREAFF. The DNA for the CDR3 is TGTGCCAGCAGCCAGGCCACAGGCCGCGAAGCTTTCTTT.

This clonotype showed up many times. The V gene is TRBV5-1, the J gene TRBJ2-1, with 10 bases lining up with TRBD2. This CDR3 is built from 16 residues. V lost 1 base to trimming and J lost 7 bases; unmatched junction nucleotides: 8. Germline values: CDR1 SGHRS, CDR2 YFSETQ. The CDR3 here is CASSLSASGRKNEQFF. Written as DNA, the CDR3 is TGCGCCAGCAGCTTGTCGGCTAGCGGGAGAAAGAATGAGCAGTTCTTC.

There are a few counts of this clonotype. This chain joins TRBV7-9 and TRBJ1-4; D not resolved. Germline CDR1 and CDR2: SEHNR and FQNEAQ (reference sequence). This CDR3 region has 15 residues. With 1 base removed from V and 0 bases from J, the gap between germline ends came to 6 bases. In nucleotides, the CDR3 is TGTGCCAGCAGCTTAGACTGGACAACTAATGAAAAACTGTTTTTT. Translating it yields CASSLDWTTNEKLFF.

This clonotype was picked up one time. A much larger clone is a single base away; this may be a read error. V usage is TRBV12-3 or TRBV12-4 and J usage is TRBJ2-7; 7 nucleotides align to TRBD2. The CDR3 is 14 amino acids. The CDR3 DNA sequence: TGTACCAGCAGATCTTGGGGGGGCTCCTACGAGCAGTACTTC. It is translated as CTSRSWGGSYEQYF.

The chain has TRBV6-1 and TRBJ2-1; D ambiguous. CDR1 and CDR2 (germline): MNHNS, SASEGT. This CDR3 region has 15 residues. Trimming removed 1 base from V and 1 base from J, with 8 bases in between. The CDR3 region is CASSEGLPSYNEQFF. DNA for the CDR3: TGTGCCAGCAGTGAAGGACTGCCTTCCTACAATGAGCAGTTCTTC.

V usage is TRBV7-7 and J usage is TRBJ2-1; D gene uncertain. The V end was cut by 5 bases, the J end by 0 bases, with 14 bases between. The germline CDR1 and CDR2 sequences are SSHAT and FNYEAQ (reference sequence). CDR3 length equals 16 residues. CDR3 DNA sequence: TGTGCCAGCAGCGAGATTGAAACCAGCTCCTACAATGAGCAGTTCTTC. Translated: CASSEIETSSYNEQFF. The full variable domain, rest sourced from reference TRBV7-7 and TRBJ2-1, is GAGVSQSPRYKVTKRGQDVTLRCDPISSHATLYWYQQALGQGPEFLTYFNYEAQPDKSGLPSDRFSAERPEGSISTLTIQRTEQRDSAMYRCASSEIETSSYNEQFFGPGTRLTVL.

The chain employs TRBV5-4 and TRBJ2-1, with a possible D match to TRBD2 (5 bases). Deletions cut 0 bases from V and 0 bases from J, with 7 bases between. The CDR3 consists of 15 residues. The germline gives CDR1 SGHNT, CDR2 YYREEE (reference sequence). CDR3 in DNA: TGTGCCAGCAGCTTGGGACGGGACTCCTACAATGAGCAGTTCTTC. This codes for CASSLGRDSYNEQFF.

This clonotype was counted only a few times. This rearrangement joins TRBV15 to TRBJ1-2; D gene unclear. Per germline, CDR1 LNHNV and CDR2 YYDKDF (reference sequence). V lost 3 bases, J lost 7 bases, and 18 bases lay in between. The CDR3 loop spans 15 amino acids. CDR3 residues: CATSRYTRDEGGYTF. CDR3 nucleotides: TGTGCCACCAGCAGGTACACAAGAGACGAAGGTGGCTACACCTTC.

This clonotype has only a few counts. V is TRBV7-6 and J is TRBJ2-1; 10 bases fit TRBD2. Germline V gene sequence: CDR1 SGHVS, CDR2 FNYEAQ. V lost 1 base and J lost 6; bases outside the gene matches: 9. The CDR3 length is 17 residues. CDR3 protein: CASSLVSSGSFFNEQFF. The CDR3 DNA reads TGTGCCAGCAGCTTAGTTTCTAGCGGGAGTTTCTTCAATGAGCAGTTCTTC.

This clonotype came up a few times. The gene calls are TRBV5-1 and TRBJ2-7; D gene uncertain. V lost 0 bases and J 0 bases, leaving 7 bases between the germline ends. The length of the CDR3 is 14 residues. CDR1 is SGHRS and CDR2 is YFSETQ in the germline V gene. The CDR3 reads CASSLVRGSYEQYF. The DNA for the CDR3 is TGCGCCAGCAGCTTGGTGAGAGGCTCCTACGAGCAGTACTTC.

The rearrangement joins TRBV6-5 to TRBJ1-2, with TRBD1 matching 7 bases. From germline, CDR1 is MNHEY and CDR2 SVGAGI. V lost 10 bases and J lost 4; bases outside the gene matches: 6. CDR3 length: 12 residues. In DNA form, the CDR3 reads TGTGCCACCTCAAGACAGGGCTATGGCTACACCTTC. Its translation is CATSRQGYGYTF.

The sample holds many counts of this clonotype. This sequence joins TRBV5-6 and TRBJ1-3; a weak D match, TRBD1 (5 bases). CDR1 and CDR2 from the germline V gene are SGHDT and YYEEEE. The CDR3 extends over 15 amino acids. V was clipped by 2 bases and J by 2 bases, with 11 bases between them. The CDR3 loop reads CASSFRGLAGNTIYF. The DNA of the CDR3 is TGTGCCAGCAGCTTTCGGGGCCTGGCTGGAAACACCATATATTTT.

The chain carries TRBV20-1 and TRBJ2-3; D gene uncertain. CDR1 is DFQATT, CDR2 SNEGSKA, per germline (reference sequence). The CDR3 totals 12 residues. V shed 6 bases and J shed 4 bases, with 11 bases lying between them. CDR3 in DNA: TGCAGTGCCGAACTTTTGTCAGATACGCAGTATTTT. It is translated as CSAELLSDTQYF.

In nucleotides, the CDR3 is TGCAGCGTTGGTGAGTTCGGAGGCCATCAGCCCCAGCATTTT. This codes for CSVGEFGGHQPQHF. The rearrangement uses TRBV29-1 and TRBJ1-5; the D is unclear. The length of the CDR3 is 14 residues. Looked up from germline, CDR1 is SQVTM and CDR2 is ANQGSEA. Trimming left V 4 bases short and J 5 bases short, with 15 bases between. Looking up the rest from reference TRBV29-1 and TRBJ1-5 gives the full variable domain: SAVISQKPSRDICQRGTSLTIQCQVDSQVTMMFWYRQQPGQSLTLIATANQGSEATYESGFVIDKFPISRPNLTFSTLTVSNMSPEDSSIYLCSVGEFGGHQPQHFGDGTRLSIL.

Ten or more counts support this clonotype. CDR3 sequence: CASSSRQGYEQYF. CDR3 bases: TGCGCCAGCAGTAGTCGACAGGGTTACGAGCAGTACTTC. The rearrangement links TRBV5-1 to TRBJ2-7; 7 positions match TRBD1. The length of the CDR3 is 13 residues. Germline lookup yields CDR1 SGHRS and CDR2 YFSETQ. V was clipped by 5 bases and J by 4 bases; unmatched bases: 6.

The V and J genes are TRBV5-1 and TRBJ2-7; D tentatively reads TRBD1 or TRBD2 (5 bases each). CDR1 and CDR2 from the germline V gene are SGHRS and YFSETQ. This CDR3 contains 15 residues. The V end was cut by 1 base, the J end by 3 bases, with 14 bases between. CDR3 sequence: CASSLSPGTIYEQYF. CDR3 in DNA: TGCGCCAGCAGCTTGTCCCCCGGGACGATCTACGAGCAGTACTTC.

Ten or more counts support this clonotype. The CDR3 is CSAETGTSSDNEQFF. CDR3 in DNA: TGCAGTGCCGAAACCGGGACTAGCAGCGACAATGAGCAGTTCTTC. The V gene is TRBV20-1, the J gene TRBJ2-1, with TRBD2 matching 9 bases. From germline, CDR1 is DFQATT and CDR2 SNEGSKA (reference sequence). The CDR3 runs 15 residues. With V trimmed by 6 bases and J by 5 bases, 11 bases remained unmatched.

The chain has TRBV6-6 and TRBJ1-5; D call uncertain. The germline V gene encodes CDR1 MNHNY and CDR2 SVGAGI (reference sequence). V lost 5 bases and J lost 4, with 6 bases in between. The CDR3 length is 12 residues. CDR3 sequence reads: CASSKTNQPQHF. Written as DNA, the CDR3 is TGTGCCAGCAGTAAAACTAATCAGCCCCAGCATTTT.

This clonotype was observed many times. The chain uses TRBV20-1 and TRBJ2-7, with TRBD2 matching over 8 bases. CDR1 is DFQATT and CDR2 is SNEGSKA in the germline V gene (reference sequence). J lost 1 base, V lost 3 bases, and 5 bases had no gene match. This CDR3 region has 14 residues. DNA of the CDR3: TGCAGTGCTAGCCTGCTAGCGGGTTCCTACGAGCAGTACTTC. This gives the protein CSASLLAGSYEQYF.

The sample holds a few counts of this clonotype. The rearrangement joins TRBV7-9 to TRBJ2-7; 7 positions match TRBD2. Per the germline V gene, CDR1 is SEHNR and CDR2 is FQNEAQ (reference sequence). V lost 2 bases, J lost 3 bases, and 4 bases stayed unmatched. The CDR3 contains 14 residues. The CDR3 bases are TGTGCCAGCAGCTTACTAGCGGTGGGCTACGAGCAGTACTTC. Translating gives CASSLLAVGYEQYF.

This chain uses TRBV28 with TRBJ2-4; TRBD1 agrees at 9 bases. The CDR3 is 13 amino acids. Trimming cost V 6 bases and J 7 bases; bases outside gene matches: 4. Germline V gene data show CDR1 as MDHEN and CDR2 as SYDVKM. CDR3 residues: CASRGTGSNIQYF. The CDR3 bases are TGTGCCAGCAGAGGGACAGGGAGTAACATTCAGTACTTC.

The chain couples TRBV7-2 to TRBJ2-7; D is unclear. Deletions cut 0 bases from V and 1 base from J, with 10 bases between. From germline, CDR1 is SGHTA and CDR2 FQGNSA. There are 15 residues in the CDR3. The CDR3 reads CASSLARGGSYEQYF. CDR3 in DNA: TGTGCCAGCAGCTTAGCGCGCGGCGGTTCCTACGAGCAGTACTTC.

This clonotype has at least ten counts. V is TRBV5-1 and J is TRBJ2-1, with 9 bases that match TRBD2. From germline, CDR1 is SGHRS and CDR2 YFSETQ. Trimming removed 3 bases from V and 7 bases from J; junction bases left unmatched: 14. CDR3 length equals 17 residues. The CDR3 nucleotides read TGCGCCAGCAGCTCTTTACCGGGACTAGCAGGTGGGAATGAGCAGTTCTTC. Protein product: CASSSLPGLAGGNEQFF.

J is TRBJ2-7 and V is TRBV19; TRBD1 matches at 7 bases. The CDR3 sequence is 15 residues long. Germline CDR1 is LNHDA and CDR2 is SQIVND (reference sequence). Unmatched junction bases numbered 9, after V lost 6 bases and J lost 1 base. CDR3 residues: CASRARDRISYEQYF. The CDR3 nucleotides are TGTGCCAGTAGGGCACGGGACAGAATATCCTACGAGCAGTACTTC. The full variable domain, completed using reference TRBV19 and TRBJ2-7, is DGGITQSPKYLFRKEGQNVTLSCEQNLNHDAMYWYRQDPGQGLRLIYYSQIVNDFQKGDIAEGYSVSREKKESFPLTVTSAQKNPTAFYLCASRARDRISYEQYFGPGTRLTVT.

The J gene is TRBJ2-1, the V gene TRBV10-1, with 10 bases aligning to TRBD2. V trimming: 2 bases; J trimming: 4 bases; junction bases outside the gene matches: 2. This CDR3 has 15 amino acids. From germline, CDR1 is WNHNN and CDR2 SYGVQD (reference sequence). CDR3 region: CASSETSGAYNEQFF. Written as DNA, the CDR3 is TGCGCCAGCAGTGAGACTAGCGGGGCTTACAATGAGCAGTTCTTC.

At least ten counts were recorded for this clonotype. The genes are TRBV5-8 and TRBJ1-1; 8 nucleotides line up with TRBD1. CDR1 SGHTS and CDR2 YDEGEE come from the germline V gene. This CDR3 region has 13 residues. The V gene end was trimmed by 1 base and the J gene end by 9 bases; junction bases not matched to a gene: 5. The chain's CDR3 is CASSLRRTGKAFF. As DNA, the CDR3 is TGTGCCAGCAGCTTGAGGCGGACAGGGAAAGCTTTCTTT.

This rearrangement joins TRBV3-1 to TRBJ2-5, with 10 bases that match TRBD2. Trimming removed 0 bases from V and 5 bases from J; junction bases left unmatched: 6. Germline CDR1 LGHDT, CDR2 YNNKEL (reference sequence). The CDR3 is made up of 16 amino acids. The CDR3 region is CASSQELAGLGETQYF. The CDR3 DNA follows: TGTGCCAGCAGCCAAGAACTAGCGGGACTGGGTGAGACCCAGTACTTC.

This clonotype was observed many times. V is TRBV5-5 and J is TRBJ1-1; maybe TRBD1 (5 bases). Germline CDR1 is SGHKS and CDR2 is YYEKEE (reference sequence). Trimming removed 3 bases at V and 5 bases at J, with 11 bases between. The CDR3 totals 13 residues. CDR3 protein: CASSWGGSTEAFF. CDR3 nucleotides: TGTGCCAGCAGCTGGGGGGGAAGTACTGAAGCTTTCTTT.

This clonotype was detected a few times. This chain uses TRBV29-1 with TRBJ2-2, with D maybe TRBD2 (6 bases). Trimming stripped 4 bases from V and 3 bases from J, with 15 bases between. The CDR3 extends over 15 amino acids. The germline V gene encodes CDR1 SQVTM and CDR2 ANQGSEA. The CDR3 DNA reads TGCAGCGTTGGAGGAGGGGCGACGGACACCGGGGAGCTGTTTTTT. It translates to CSVGGGATDTGELFF.

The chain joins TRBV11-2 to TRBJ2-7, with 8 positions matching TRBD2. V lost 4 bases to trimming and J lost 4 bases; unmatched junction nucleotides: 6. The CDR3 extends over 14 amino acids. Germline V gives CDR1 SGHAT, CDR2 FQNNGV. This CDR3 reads CASSSTSGQYEQYF. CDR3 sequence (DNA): TGTGCCAGCAGCTCCACTAGCGGACAATACGAGCAGTACTTC.